This passage covers 15 T cell receptor beta chains from one sample sequenced in a study of T cells in Graves' hyperthyroidism and ophthalmopathy. The source material, RNA transcripts, was used to amplify TCR beta CDR3 regions. HTBI primers were the set used in a first-round RT-PCR of the TCR CDR3. A single record per CDR3 protein comes from TCRdb applying MiXCR to the multiplex PCR reads. The table records hundreds of thousands of distinct CDR3 sequences, roughly 13% of them present only once. The sequencing input was blood. The source is a woman aged 18-29 years with Graves' hyperthyroidism.

This clonotype was picked up a small number of times. A read error is possible here, since a much larger clone lies one base away. The rearrangement links TRBV11-2 to TRBJ1-6, with a weak D call TRBD1 (5 bases). V was trimmed by 5 bases and J by 11 bases, leaving 19 bases between them. CDR1 and CDR2 from the germline V gene are SGHAT and FQNNGV. The CDR3 has 15 residues. CDR3 sequence reads: CASSGAGWGNPPLHF. The CDR3 bases are TGTGCCAGCAGCGGGGCAGGGTGGGGGAATCCACCCCTCCACTTT.

Ten or more counts support this clonotype. The chain employs TRBV5-1 and TRBJ2-5; 12 bases align to TRBD2. The CDR3 extends over 18 amino acids. Germline V gene data show CDR1 as SGHRS and CDR2 as YFSETQ. The V segment lost 2 bases and the J segment 1 base; nucleotides outside the gene matches: 9. CDR3 in amino acids: CASSFRTSGGPPQETQYF. The CDR3 DNA follows: TGCGCCAGCAGCTTCCGTACTAGCGGGGGGCCGCCCCAAGAGACCCAGTACTTC.

The chain carries TRBV20-1 and TRBJ2-3; TRBD2 is a possible D gene (6 bases). In germline, CDR1 is DFQATT, CDR2 SNEGSKA (reference sequence). This CDR3 contains 18 residues. V was cut by 0 bases and J by 3 bases, with 22 bases left in between. The CDR3 region has the DNA TGCAGTGCTAGAGATCGTATGAAGAGCGGGTTTACGACAGATACGCAGTATTTT. This gives the protein CSARDRMKSGFTTDTQYF.

Ten or more counts support this clonotype. The chain's CDR3 is CASRAQGVGGNIQYF. In DNA form, the CDR3 reads TGTGCCAGCAGGGCTCAGGGAGTAGGAGGAAACATTCAGTACTTC. The chain uses TRBV2 and TRBJ2-4, with D possibly being TRBD1 or TRBD2 (5 bases each). V lost 6 bases and J lost 6, with 18 bases in between. The germline CDR1 and CDR2 sequences are SNHLY and FYNNEI. CDR3 length equals 15 residues.

Many counts were recorded for this clonotype. This chain links TRBV20-1 with TRBJ1-1, with a possible D match to TRBD1 (5 bases). Trimming shortened V by 0 bases and J by 10 bases, and 18 bases separated the two germline ends. CDR1 and CDR2 from the germline V gene are DFQATT and SNEGSKA (reference sequence). The CDR3 extends over 14 amino acids. The CDR3 sequence: CSARDGLAGRLAFF. The CDR3 DNA follows: TGCAGTGCTAGAGATGGTCTGGCAGGGCGGTTAGCTTTCTTT.

This clonotype appeared many times. V usage is TRBV2 and J usage is TRBJ1-5, with a possible D match to TRBD1 (5 bases). V lost 6 bases, J lost 0 bases, and 12 bases lay in between. Germline-derived CDR1 and CDR2 are SNHLY and FYNNEI. The CDR3 is made up of 15 amino acids. CDR3 coding DNA: TGTGCCAGCAGGATGACAGAGGATAGCAATCAGCCCCAGCATTTT. It translates to CASRMTEDSNQPQHF.

Ten or more counts support this clonotype. The chain combines TRBV28 with TRBJ2-7; TRBD1 matches 7 bases. Germline trimming cut 6 bases from V and 0 bases from J; bases unmatched to any gene: 2. The CDR3 runs 13 residues. From germline, CDR1 is MDHEN and CDR2 SYDVKM. The CDR3 is CASRAGGSYEQYF. DNA of the CDR3: TGTGCCAGCAGAGCAGGGGGCTCCTACGAGCAGTACTTC.

V is TRBV7-9 and J is TRBJ2-3; no reliable D call. Trimming shortened V by 3 bases and J by 0 bases, and 10 bases separated the two germline ends. Germline V gene data show CDR1 as SEHNR and CDR2 as FQNEAQ (reference sequence). CDR3 length equals 15 residues. CDR3 in DNA: TGTGCCAGCAGCTTGGCCGTTGCTAGCACAGATACGCAGTATTTT. Translated: CASSLAVASTDTQYF.

At least ten counts were recorded for this clonotype. The J gene is TRBJ1-1, the V gene TRBV12-3 or TRBV12-4; possible D gene TRBD1, 5 bases. V dropped 6 bases and J dropped 5 bases, with 13 bases sitting between them. The CDR3 has 13 residues. CDR3 residues: CASSQAEGTEAFF. The DNA of the CDR3 is TGTGCCAGCAGCCAAGCTGAGGGGACTGAAGCTTTCTTT.

The table lists this clonotype with many counts. V gene TRBV20-1 combines with J gene TRBJ2-3; D possibly corresponds to TRBD1 (5 bases). Germline V gene lookup returns CDR1 DFQATT and CDR2 SNEGSKA (reference sequence). This CDR3 has 14 amino acids. Trimming took off 3 bases at V and 4 bases at J, with 14 bases between the two ends. CDR3 sequence: CSARAMLGADTQYF. As DNA, the CDR3 is TGCAGTGCTAGGGCTATGCTAGGGGCAGATACGCAGTATTTT.

This clonotype was counted at least ten times. The V call is TRBV2, the J call TRBJ2-2; D is undetermined. The germline CDR1 and CDR2 sequences are SNHLY and FYNNEI. The CDR3 contains 13 residues. V dropped 7 bases and J dropped 1 base, with 7 bases sitting between them. Here the CDR3 DNA reads TGTGCCAGCATAATGGGGAACACCGGGGAGCTGTTTTTT. This codes for CASIMGNTGELFF.

This clonotype was detected ten times or more. The gene calls are TRBV20-1 and TRBJ2-7, with no clear D. Trimming pared 1 base from V and 4 bases from J, leaving 11 bases between. The CDR3 has 13 amino acids. The germline CDR1 and CDR2 sequences are DFQATT and SNEGSKA (reference sequence). CDR3 DNA sequence: TGCAGTGCTAGAGGGGGTATCGGGTACGAGCAGTACTTC. Translated: CSARGGIGYEQYF.

The CDR3 DNA reads as TGCGCCAGCAGCCTTCCAGGAGCGGGGGACCCAGATACGCAGTATTTT. Translation gives CASSLPGAGDPDTQYF. This chain links TRBV5-1 with TRBJ2-3; 8 nucleotides align to TRBD2. The CDR3 has 16 residues. The V gene end was trimmed by 4 bases and the J gene end by 4 bases; junction bases not matched to a gene: 11. Germline V gene data show CDR1 as SGHRS and CDR2 as YFSETQ.

The chain joins TRBV5-1 to TRBJ2-6; D possibly corresponds to TRBD2 (6 bases). CDR1 is SGHRS and CDR2 is YFSETQ in the germline V gene. This CDR3 has 14 amino acids. Trimming removed 4 bases from V and 2 bases from J, with 7 bases in between. CDR3 nucleotide sequence: TGCGCCAGCAGCGGAGGGGCTGGGGCCAACGTCCTGACTTTC. Amino acid sequence: CASSGGAGANVLTF.

This clonotype was seen ten or more times. J is TRBJ1-1 and V is TRBV6-5, with D perhaps TRBD1 (6 bases). CDR1 is MNHEY, CDR2 SVGAGI, per germline. The V and J ends lost 0 bases and 11 bases respectively, with 13 bases between them. This CDR3 spans 13 amino acids. CDR3 coding DNA: TGTGCCAGCAGTTACTCGATTCGGACAGCCGCTTTCTTT. Translated, it gives CASSYSIRTAAFF.